Below are 15 T cell receptor beta chains sequenced from a single sample in a study of T cell responses to AZD1222 COVID-19 vaccine. The repertoire was sequenced with immunoSEQ multiplex PCR; TCRdb's copy has only in-frame clones and lacks some. This sample has 130,000 or so clones; approximately 90% occur once, and the top ten carry roughly 4%. The starting material was peripheral blood, obtained 28 days after the second AZD1222 dose. The origin of the receptors is an adult who received the AZD1222 COVID-19 vaccine.

This clone has a single count. The rearrangement links TRBV10-3 to TRBJ2-6; D is possibly TRBD1 (5 bases). Trimming cost V 4 bases and J 2 bases, with 6 bases left between them. CDR1 and CDR2 (germline): ENHRY, SYGVKD. The CDR3 contains 14 residues. The CDR3 DNA sequence: TGTGCCATCAGTGTGACAGCTGGGGCCAACGTCCTGACTTTC. The encoded protein is CAISVTAGANVLTF.

The rearrangement joins TRBV7-2 to TRBJ1-1; D ambiguous. Trimming pared 1 base from V and 0 bases from J, leaving 9 bases between. This CDR3 spans 15 amino acids. Germline V gene sequence: CDR1 SGHTA, CDR2 FQGNSA. The CDR3 coding sequence is TGTGCCAGCAGCTTAGTTGCCGGAATGAACACTGAAGCTTTCTTT. Encoded protein: CASSLVAGMNTEAFF.

The rearrangement joins TRBV28 to TRBJ2-1; 7 bases are shared with TRBD1. From germline, CDR1 is MDHEN and CDR2 SYDVKM. This CDR3 spans 15 amino acids. After removal of 3 bases from V and 13 bases from J, the junction contained 15 bases not matched to a gene. CDR3 in amino acids: CASSFNPIKGGPQFF. The CDR3 DNA reads TGTGCCAGCAGTTTTAACCCCATCAAAGGGGGCCCTCAGTTCTTC.

The chain has TRBV5-1 and TRBJ1-1; 7 bases align to TRBD1. The CDR3 has 13 amino acids. Germline V lookup: CDR1 SGHRS, CDR2 YFSETQ. With V trimmed by 3 bases and J by 4 bases, 3 bases remained unmatched. The chain's CDR3 is CASSWRQGTEAFF. In DNA, the CDR3 is TGCGCCAGCAGCTGGCGACAGGGCACTGAAGCTTTCTTT.

The chain combines TRBV20-1 with TRBJ1-2; D is unresolved. Trimming took off 4 bases at V and 0 bases at J, with 3 bases between the two ends. The germline CDR1 and CDR2 sequences are DFQATT and SNEGSKA (reference sequence). This CDR3 is 11 amino acids long. The CDR3 DNA sequence: TGCAGTGCTACAACTAACTATGGCTACACCTTC. As protein: CSATTNYGYTF.

This rearrangement joins TRBV28 to TRBJ1-4, with 7 bases that match TRBD1. The CDR3 is made up of 14 amino acids. Unmatched junction bases numbered 5, after V lost 3 bases and J lost 7 bases. From germline, CDR1 is MDHEN and CDR2 SYDVKM. The CDR3 sequence is CASSFAGGSEKLFF. The DNA of the CDR3 is TGTGCCAGCAGTTTTGCAGGGGGGAGTGAAAAACTGTTTTTT.

The chain joins TRBV6-2 or TRBV6-3 to TRBJ2-7; 7 bases map to TRBD1. Germline V gives CDR1 MNHEY, CDR2 SVGEGT. The V segment lost 6 bases and the J segment 4 bases; nucleotides outside the gene matches: 6. CDR3 size: 13 residues. CDR3 nucleotide sequence: TGTGCCAGCAGCCCGGGACAGAATTACGAGCAGTACTTC. Translated: CASSPGQNYEQYF.

J is TRBJ2-2 and V is TRBV7-3; 9 bases are shared with TRBD1. V lost 5 bases to trimming and J lost 3 bases; unmatched junction nucleotides: 16. Germline CDR1 SGHTA, CDR2 FQGTGA. The CDR3 is made up of 19 amino acids. The CDR3 loop is CASSPMPPPGQGHTGELFF. The CDR3 DNA reads TGTGCCAGCAGCCCCATGCCCCCCCCCGGACAGGGGCACACCGGGGAGCTGTTTTTT. Full variable domain (outside the CDR3, taken from reference TRBV7-3 and TRBJ2-2): GAGVSQTPSNKVTEKGKYVELRCDPISGHTALYWYRQSLGQGPEFLIYFQGTGAADDSGLPNDRFFAVRPEGSVSTLKIQRTERGDSAVYLCASSPMPPPGQGHTGELFFGEGSRLTVL.

The chain couples TRBV2 to TRBJ2-7; D call uncertain. Trimming took 5 bases from V and 6 from J, leaving 14 bases between them. The CDR3 loop spans 13 amino acids. The germline V gene encodes CDR1 SNHLY and CDR2 FYNNEI. The CDR3 region is CASSQVSLSEQYF. CDR3 nucleotide sequence: TGTGCCAGCAGTCAGGTCTCTCTCTCCGAGCAGTACTTC.

V is TRBV7-3 and J is TRBJ1-2; 7 bases are shared with TRBD1. Germline V gives CDR1 SGHTA, CDR2 FQGTGA. The CDR3 covers 17 residues. Unmatched junction bases numbered 19, after V lost 5 bases and J lost 7 bases. This CDR3 is CASSARGTLTPLGGYTF. CDR3 DNA: TGTGCCAGCAGCGCCAGGGGGACACTAACTCCCTTAGGTGGCTACACCTTC.

This clone showed up just a few times. The V call is TRBV12-3 or TRBV12-4, the J call TRBJ1-1; TRBD1 matches 11 bases. This CDR3 region has 13 residues. The J segment lost 9 bases and the V segment lost 1 base, leaving 1 base of the junction unmatched. The CDR3: CASSLGTGGKAFF. The CDR3 DNA follows: TGTGCCAGCAGTTTAGGGACAGGGGGCAAAGCTTTCTTT.

CDR3 region: CASVGRSNTGELFF. CDR3 bases: TGTGCCAGCGTCGGCCGGTCGAACACCGGGGAGCTGTTTTTT. This chain connects TRBV2 to TRBJ2-2; no clear D gene. Trimming cost V 8 bases and J 0 bases, with 10 bases left between them. Germline V CDR1 and CDR2: SNHLY, FYNNEI. CDR3 length: 14 residues.

The V and J genes are TRBV5-4 and TRBJ2-1; D is unresolved. V was trimmed by 3 bases and J by 6 bases, leaving 10 bases between them. This CDR3 spans 13 amino acids. The V gene's germline CDR1 is SGHNT and CDR2 YYREEE (reference sequence). The CDR3 region is CASSSQASNEQFF. The CDR3 nucleotides are TGTGCCAGCAGCTCTCAGGCCTCCAATGAGCAGTTCTTC.

The chain joins TRBV10-3 to TRBJ2-5; the D gene is possibly TRBD1 (7 bases). This CDR3 region has 17 residues. Germline CDR1 reads ENHRY; CDR2 reads SYGVKD. Trimming stripped 2 bases from V and 0 bases from J, with 16 bases between. CDR3 in amino acids: CAISERRGQTYQETQYF. CDR3 DNA: TGTGCCATCAGTGAGAGGAGGGGACAGACGTACCAAGAGACCCAGTACTTC.

This rearrangement joins TRBV25-1 to TRBJ1-2, with TRBD1 as a possible D gene (5 bases). The CDR3 extends over 17 amino acids. Germline-derived CDR1 and CDR2 are MGHDK and SYGVNS. Deletions cut 3 bases from V and 8 bases from J, with 25 bases between. The CDR3 DNA sequence: TGTGCCAGCAGTGATCATCGAATGGACAACGGTATGAGAGGCTACACCTTC. This translates into CASSDHRMDNGMRGYTF.